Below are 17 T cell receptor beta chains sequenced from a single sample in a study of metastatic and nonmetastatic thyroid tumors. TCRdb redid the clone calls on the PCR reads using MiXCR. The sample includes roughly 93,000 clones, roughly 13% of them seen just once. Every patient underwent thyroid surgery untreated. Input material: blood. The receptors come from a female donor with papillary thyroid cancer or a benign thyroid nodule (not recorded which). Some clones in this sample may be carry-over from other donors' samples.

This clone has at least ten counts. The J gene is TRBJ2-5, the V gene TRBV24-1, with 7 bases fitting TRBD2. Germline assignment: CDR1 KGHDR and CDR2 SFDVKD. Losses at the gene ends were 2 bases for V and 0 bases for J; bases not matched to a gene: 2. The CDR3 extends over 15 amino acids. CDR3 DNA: TGTGCCACCAGTGATTCACTAGCGTACCAAGAGACCCAGTACTTC. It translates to CATSDSLAYQETQYF.

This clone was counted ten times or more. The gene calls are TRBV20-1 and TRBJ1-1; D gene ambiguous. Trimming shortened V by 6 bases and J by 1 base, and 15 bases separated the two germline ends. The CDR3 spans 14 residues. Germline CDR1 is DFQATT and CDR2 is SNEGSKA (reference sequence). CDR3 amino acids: CSASSGSGNTEAFF. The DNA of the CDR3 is TGCAGTGCCAGTTCTGGATCGGGGAACACTGAAGCTTTCTTT.

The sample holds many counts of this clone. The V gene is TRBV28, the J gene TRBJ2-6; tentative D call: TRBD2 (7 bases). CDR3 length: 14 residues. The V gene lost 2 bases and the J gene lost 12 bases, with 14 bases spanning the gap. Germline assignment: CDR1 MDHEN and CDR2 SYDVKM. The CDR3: CASSLGGATGVLTF. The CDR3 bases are TGTGCCAGCAGTTTAGGGGGGGCCACGGGCGTCCTGACTTTC.

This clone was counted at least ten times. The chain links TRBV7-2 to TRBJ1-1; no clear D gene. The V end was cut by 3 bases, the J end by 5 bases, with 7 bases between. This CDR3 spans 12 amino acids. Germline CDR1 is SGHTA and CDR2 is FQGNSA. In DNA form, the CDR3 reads TGTGCCAGCAGCTTTCAGGTGACTGAAGCTTTCTTT. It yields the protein CASSFQVTEAFF.

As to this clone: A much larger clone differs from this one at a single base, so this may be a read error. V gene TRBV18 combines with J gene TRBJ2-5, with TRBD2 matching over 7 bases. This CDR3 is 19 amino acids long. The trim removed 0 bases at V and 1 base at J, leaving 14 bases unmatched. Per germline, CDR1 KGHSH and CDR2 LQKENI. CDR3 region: CASSPPHPLLAVIQETQYF. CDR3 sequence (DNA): TGTGCCAGCTCACCACCTCACCCGTTGCTAGCGGTGATCCAAGAGACCCAGTACTTC.

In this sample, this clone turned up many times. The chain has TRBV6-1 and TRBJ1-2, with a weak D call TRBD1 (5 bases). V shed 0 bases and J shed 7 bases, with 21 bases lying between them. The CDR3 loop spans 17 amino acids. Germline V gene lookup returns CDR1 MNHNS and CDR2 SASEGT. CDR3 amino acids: CASSEASGGGTIGGYTF. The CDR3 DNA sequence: TGTGCCAGCAGTGAAGCGTCAGGTGGCGGGACTATTGGTGGCTACACCTTC.

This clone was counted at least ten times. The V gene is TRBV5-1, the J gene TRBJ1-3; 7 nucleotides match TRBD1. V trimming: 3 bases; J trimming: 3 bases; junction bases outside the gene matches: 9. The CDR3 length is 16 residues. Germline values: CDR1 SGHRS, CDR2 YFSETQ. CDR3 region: CASSSTTGAVGNTIYF. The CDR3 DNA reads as TGCGCCAGCAGCTCGACTACAGGGGCGGTTGGAAACACCATATATTTT. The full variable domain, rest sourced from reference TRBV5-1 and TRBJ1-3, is KAGVTQTPRYLIKTRGQQVTLSCSPISGHRSVSWYQQTPGQGLQFLFEYFSETQRNKGNFPGRFSGRQFSNSRSEMNVSTLELGDSALYLCASSSTTGAVGNTIYFGEGSWLTVV.

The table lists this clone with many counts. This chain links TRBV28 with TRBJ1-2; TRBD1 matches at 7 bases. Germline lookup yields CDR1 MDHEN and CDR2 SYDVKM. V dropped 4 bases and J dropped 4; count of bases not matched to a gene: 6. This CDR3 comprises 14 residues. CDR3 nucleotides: TGTGCCAGCAGTTCAGACAGGGCGGCCTATGGCTACACCTTC. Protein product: CASSSDRAAYGYTF.

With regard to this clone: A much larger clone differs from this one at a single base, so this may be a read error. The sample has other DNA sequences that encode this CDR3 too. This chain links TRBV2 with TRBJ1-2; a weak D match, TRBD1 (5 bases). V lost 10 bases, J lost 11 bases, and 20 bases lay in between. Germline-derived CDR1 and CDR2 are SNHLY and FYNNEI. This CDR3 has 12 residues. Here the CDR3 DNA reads TGTGCCACCACACTCGGGGCTCCCCGATACACCTTC. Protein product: CATTLGAPRYTF.

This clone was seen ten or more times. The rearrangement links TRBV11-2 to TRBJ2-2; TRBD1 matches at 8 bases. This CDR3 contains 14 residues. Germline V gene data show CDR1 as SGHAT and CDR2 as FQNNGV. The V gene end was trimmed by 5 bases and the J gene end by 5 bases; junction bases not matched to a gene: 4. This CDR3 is CASSLRQGTGELFF. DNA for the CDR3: TGTGCCAGCAGCCTAAGACAGGGGACCGGGGAGCTGTTTTTT.

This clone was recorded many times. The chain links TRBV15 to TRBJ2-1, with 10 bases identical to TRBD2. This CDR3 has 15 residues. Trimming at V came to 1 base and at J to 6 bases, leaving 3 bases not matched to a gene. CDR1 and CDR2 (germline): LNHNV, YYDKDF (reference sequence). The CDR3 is CATSRAAGGPNEQFF. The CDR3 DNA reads TGTGCCACCAGCAGAGCAGCGGGAGGGCCCAATGAGCAGTTCTTC.

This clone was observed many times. DNA for the CDR3: TGTGCCAGCAGTCAAGGGGGGTATGGCTACACCTTC. Its protein is CASSQGGYGYTF. The rearrangement joins TRBV28 to TRBJ1-2, with a possible D match to TRBD1 (6 bases). Trimming stripped 5 bases from V and 5 bases from J, with 9 bases between. CDR1 is MDHEN and CDR2 is SYDVKM in the germline V gene. The CDR3 spans 12 residues.

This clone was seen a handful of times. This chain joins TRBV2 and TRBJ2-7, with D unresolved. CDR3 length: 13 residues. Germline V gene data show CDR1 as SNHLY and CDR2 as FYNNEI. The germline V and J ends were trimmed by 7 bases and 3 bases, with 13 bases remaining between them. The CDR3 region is CASIGCYYYEQYF. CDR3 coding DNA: TGTGCCAGCATCGGGTGTTACTACTACGAGCAGTACTTC.

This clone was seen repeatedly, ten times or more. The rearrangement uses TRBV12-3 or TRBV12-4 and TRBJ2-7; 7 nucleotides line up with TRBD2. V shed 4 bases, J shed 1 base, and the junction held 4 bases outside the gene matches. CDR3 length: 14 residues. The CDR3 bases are TGTGCCAGCAGTTGGGGGGGGGGATCCTACGAGCAGTACTTC. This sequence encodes CASSWGGGSYEQYF.

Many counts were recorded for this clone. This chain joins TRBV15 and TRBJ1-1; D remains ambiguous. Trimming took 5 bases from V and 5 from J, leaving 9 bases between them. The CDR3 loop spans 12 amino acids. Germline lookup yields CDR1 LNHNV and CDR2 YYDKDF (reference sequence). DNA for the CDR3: TGTGCCACCAGCCGAACCGAGACTGAAGCTTTCTTT. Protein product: CATSRTETEAFF.

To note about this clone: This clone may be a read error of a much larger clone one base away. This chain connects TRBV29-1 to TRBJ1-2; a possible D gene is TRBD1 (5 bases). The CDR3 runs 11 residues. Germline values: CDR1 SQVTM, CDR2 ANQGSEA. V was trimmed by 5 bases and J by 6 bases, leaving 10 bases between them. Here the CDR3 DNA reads TGCAGCGTTCTACAGGTGAATGGCTACACCTTC. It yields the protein CSVLQVNGYTF.

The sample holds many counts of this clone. CDR3 bases: TGTGCCAGCTCCACTAGCGGCTCATATGGAAATACGCAGTATTTT. This encodes CASSTSGSYGNTQYF. This chain links TRBV7-2 with TRBJ2-3; 8 bases line up with TRBD2. Trimming took 8 bases from V and 7 from J; bases not matched to a gene: 14. This CDR3 is built from 15 residues. Germline V gene lookup returns CDR1 SGHTA and CDR2 FQGNSA. The full variable domain, rest sourced from reference TRBV7-2 and TRBJ2-3, is GAGVSQSPSNKVTEKGKDVELRCDPISGHTALYWYRQSLGQGLEFLIYFQGNSAPDKSGLPSDRFSAERTGGSVSTLTIQRTQQEDSAVYLCASSTSGSYGNTQYFGPGTRLTVL.